This T cell receptor beta chain was identified during a study of blood T cell repertoires in COVID-19. The wider study: The samples span acute and convalescent COVID-19 from the United States, Italy and Spain. From T cells, B-cell-depleted T cells, or PBMCs came the material, which was cDNA or gDNA.

The authors' processing: Estimation of nucleated cell counts relied on the amplification of reference gene primers. Assay used: immunoSEQ multiplex PCR; TCRdb lists only in-frame clones, some missing. Clonal size and the V and J genes are those of that table, whereas D and trimming came from the DNA. The sample consists of 140,000 or so clones, about 86% of them appearing once. Unmatched junction bases numbered 6, after V lost 3 bases and J lost 0 bases. Germline CDR1 reads SGHRS; CDR2 reads YFSETQ. The CDR3 covers 16 residues. This clone was counted only a few times. This clonotype originated in a woman of 80 years or more with acute or convalescent COVID-19. The rearrangement links TRBV5-1 to TRBJ2-3; 8 nucleotides align to TRBD2. The material sequenced was peripheral blood. CDR3 loop: CASSSQRGTSTDTQYF. CDR3 DNA: TGCGCCAGCAGCTCCCAGCGGGGGACTAGCACAGATACGCAGTATTTT.